A selection of T cell receptor beta chains follows, all from one sample in a study of shared clonotypes between healthy human individuals. Clones were read by immunoSEQ multiplex PCR, and TCRdb kept only the in-frame ones, dropping some. The data hold 1.4 million to 1.5 million clones, with 95% to 97% observed a single time. The sequencing sample was made of naive CD4+ T cells sorted from blood. These receptors were collected from a man younger than 40 in good health. CDR3s include the opening cysteine and the closing phenylalanine or tryptophan. Each record gives: J gene, D gene, clone size, V gene, CDR3 protein, CDR3 DNA. The D gene is left open where the match is weak. Size tells how often a clone was seen (once, few, many) or the class of an expanded clone, and some rows leave it out.

J: TRBJ2-7; D: .; size: .; V: TRBV9; CDR3: CANSGDFYLGYEQYF; DNA: TGTGCCAACAGTGGGGACTTCTACCTTGGGTACGAGCAGTACTTC
J: TRBJ1-5; D: .; size: .; V: TRBV9; CDR3: CASSVTPHPGDQPQHF; DNA: TGTGCCAGCAGCGTAACCCCTCACCCTGGGGATCAGCCCCAGCATTTT
J: TRBJ2-7; D: .; size: .; V: TRBV7-2; CDR3: CASSLVGSTRVYEQYF; DNA: TGTGCCAGCAGCTTAGTCGGGTCGACTAGAGTCTACGAGCAGTACTTC
J: TRBJ1-5; D: .; size: .; V: TRBV5-1; CDR3: CASSRGQGYNQPQHF; DNA: TGTGCCAGCAGCCGGGGGCAGGGCTACAATCAGCCCCAGCATTTT
J: TRBJ1-4; D: .; size: .; V: TRBV10-3; CDR3: CAISESKSWTGGKLFF; DNA: TGTGCCATCAGTGAGTCGAAAAGTTGGACGGGGGGAAAACTGTTTTTT
J: TRBJ2-6; D: .; size: once; V: TRBV5-1; CDR3: CASSLGAAGANVLTF; DNA: TGCGCCAGCAGCCTCGGGGCAGCTGGGGCCAACGTCCTGACTTTC
J: TRBJ1-2; D: .; size: .; V: TRBV18; CDR3: CASSPPVHFFYGYTF; DNA: TGTGCCAGCTCACCACCTGTACATTTCTTCTATGGCTACACCTTC
J: TRBJ2-2; D: .; size: once; V: TRBV9; CDR3: CASSVVGGSTGELFF; DNA: TGTGCCAGCAGCGTAGTCGGAGGGAGCACCGGGGAGCTGTTTTTT
J: TRBJ2-4; D: .; size: once; V: TRBV30; CDR3: CAWNSRGSIPFLAKNIQYF; DNA: TGTGCCTGGAATTCACGTGGGAGCATCCCATTTCTAGCCAAAAACATTCAGTACTTC
J: TRBJ1-5; D: .; size: .; V: TRBV2; CDR3: CASSDRTSNQPQHF; DNA: TGTGCCAGCAGTGACAGGACGAGCAATCAGCCCCAGCATTTT
J: TRBJ1-2; D: .; size: .; V: TRBV5-1; CDR3: CASSLGGFYGYTF; DNA: TGCGCCAGCAGCCTGGGGGGGTTCTATGGCTACACCTTC
J: TRBJ2-5; D: TRBD1; size: once; V: TRBV19; CDR3: CASSTERGQGPGKTQYF; DNA: TGTGCCAGTAGTACCGAACGGGGACAGGGTCCGGGAAAGACCCAGTACTTC
J: TRBJ2-7; D: .; size: .; V: TRBV18; CDR3: CASSPYFLSYEQYF; DNA: TGTGCCAGCTCACCGTACTTCCTCTCCTACGAGCAGTACTTC
J: TRBJ2-7; D: .; size: .; V: TRBV6-6; CDR3: CASSYPPYEQYF; DNA: TGTGCCAGCAGTTACCCGCCCTACGAGCAGTACTTC
J: TRBJ2-1; D: TRBD2; size: .; V: TRBV4-1; CDR3: CASRFSGRAGEQFF; DNA: TGCGCCAGCCGTTTTAGCGGGAGGGCCGGGGAGCAGTTCTTC
J: TRBJ2-3; D: .; size: .; V: TRBV18; CDR3: CASSPDLMGPGGDTQYF; DNA: TGTGCCAGCTCACCGGACCTTATGGGGCCTGGCGGCGATACGCAGTATTTT
J: TRBJ1-3; D: .; size: .; V: TRBV9; CDR3: CASSVVGSGNTIYF; DNA: TGTGCCAGCAGCGTAGTGGGCTCTGGAAACACCATATATTTT
J: TRBJ2-1; D: TRBD2; size: .; V: TRBV7-2; CDR3: CASSSWTSGIYNEQFF; DNA: TGTGCCAGCAGCTCCTGGACTAGCGGGATCTACAATGAGCAGTTCTTC
J: TRBJ2-7; D: TRBD1; size: .; V: TRBV9; CDR3: CASSVGPDRVYYEQYF; DNA: TGTGCCAGCAGCGTAGGGCCTGACAGGGTGTACTACGAGCAGTACTTC
J: TRBJ1-5; D: .; size: .; V: TRBV9; CDR3: CASSRDVRVQPQHF; DNA: TGTGCCAGCAGCAGAGACGTCCGAGTTCAGCCCCAGCATTTT
J: TRBJ1-4; D: TRBD1; size: .; V: TRBV28; CDR3: CASSSGTVNEKLFF; DNA: TGTGCCAGCAGTTCCGGGACAGTGAATGAAAAACTGTTTTTT
J: TRBJ2-1; D: .; size: .; V: TRBV28; CDR3: CASRPVGDEQFF; DNA: TGTGCCAGCAGGCCCGTGGGGGATGAGCAGTTCTTC
J: TRBJ2-1; D: .; size: .; V: TRBV6-6; CDR3: CASSYDYYNEQFF; DNA: TGTGCCAGCAGTTACGACTACTACAATGAGCAGTTCTTC
J: TRBJ1-1; D: TRBD1; size: .; V: TRBV5-4; CDR3: CASSRGRGQEYTEAFF; DNA: TGTGCCAGCAGCCGGGGTCGGGGACAGGAATACACTGAAGCTTTCTTT
J: TRBJ1-4; D: .; size: .; V: TRBV19; CDR3: CASSMPSGANEKLFF; DNA: TGTGCCAGTAGTATGCCGTCAGGGGCTAATGAAAAACTGTTTTTT
J: TRBJ1-2; D: .; size: .; V: TRBV11-3; CDR3: CASSLGTGDYGYTF; DNA: TGTGCCAGCAGCTTAGGGACGGGGGACTATGGCTACACCTTC
J: TRBJ2-6; D: .; size: .; V: TRBV9; CDR3: CASSPRGSGANVLTF; DNA: TGTGCCAGCAGCCCCCGCGGGTCTGGGGCCAACGTCCTGACTTTC
J: TRBJ1-2; D: .; size: .; V: TRBV15; CDR3: CATSRGTYNYGYTF; DNA: TGTGCCACCAGCAGGGGAACCTATAACTATGGCTACACCTTC
J: TRBJ2-5; D: TRBD2; size: .; V: TRBV5-4; CDR3: CASSLTSGQETQYF; DNA: TGTGCCAGCAGCTTGACTAGCGGGCAAGAGACCCAGTACTTC
J: TRBJ2-7; D: TRBD2; size: .; V: TRBV6-1; CDR3: CASSETSGSWREQYF; DNA: TGTGCCAGCAGTGAGACTAGCGGGAGTTGGCGCGAGCAGTACTTC
J: TRBJ2-7; D: .; size: .; V: TRBV18; CDR3: CASSPPPQGLFTYSYEQYF; DNA: TGTGCCAGCTCACCGCCCCCACAGGGACTATTTACCTATTCCTACGAGCAGTACTTC
J: TRBJ1-2; D: TRBD1; size: .; V: TRBV7-9; CDR3: CASSSSGTGEYGYTF; DNA: TGTGCCAGCAGCTCTTCCGGGACAGGGGAGTATGGCTACACCTTC
J: TRBJ1-2; D: TRBD1; size: .; V: TRBV27; CDR3: CASSPKGLGTGGRLNYGYTF; DNA: TGTGCCAGCAGTCCCAAGGGACTCGGGACAGGGGGAAGGTTGAACTATGGCTACACCTTC
J: TRBJ1-5; D: .; size: few; V: TRBV4-1; CDR3: CASSQEPNQPQHF; DNA: TGCGCCAGCAGCCAAGAACCCAATCAGCCCCAGCATTTT
J: TRBJ1-1; D: .; size: .; V: TRBV5-1; CDR3: CASSLVRGTEAFF; DNA: TGCGCCAGCAGCTTGGTTCGAGGGACTGAAGCTTTCTTT
J: TRBJ2-5; D: .; size: .; V: TRBV14; CDR3: CASSQDLGETQYF; DNA: TGTGCCAGCAGCCAAGATCTGGGAGAGACCCAGTACTTC
J: TRBJ2-7; D: .; size: once; V: TRBV28; CDR3: CASTTLVGPSEQYF; DNA: TGTGCCAGCACCACCCTAGTTGGCCCATCCGAGCAGTACTTC
J: TRBJ2-5; D: TRBD1; size: .; V: TRBV5-1; CDR3: CASRPGQEGATQYF; DNA: TGCGCCAGCCGACCGGGACAGGAGGGCGCGACCCAGTACTTC
J: TRBJ2-3; D: .; size: .; V: TRBV7-7; CDR3: CASSPREADTQYF; DNA: TGTGCCAGCAGCCCCCGGGAAGCAGATACGCAGTATTTT
J: TRBJ2-7; D: .; size: .; V: TRBV6-5; CDR3: CASSQSRTYEQYF; DNA: TGTGCCAGCAGCCAATCAAGAACCTACGAGCAGTACTTC
J: TRBJ2-5; D: TRBD1; size: .; V: TRBV5-1; CDR3: CASSFGTGEETQYF; DNA: TGCGCCAGCAGCTTCGGGACAGGGGAAGAGACCCAGTACTTC
J: TRBJ1-3; D: .; size: .; V: TRBV7-9; CDR3: CASSWDLRNTIYF; DNA: TGTGCCAGCAGCTGGGACCTACGGAACACCATATATTTT